This TCR beta chain was profiled in a study of graft-versus-host responses after intestinal transplantation. About the research overall: Transplant recipients had multivisceral, liver-intestinal, or isolated intestinal grafts. Uniformly, recipients were administered anti-thymocyte globulin induction with subsequent tacrolimus and steroids for three to four years.

The CDR3 loop spans 14 amino acids. Germline CDR1 SGHAT, CDR2 FQNNGV. The V end lost 7 bases, the J end lost 4 bases, and 16 bases lay between the germline ends. Using immunoSEQ multiplex PCR, the repertoire was profiled, and TCRdb retains in-frame clones only, with some absent. This table has about 66,000 clones, 90% appearing once. With regard to this clone: Antigen: not known.

This clonotype was sampled from a human donor who received an intestinal transplant. This specimen was unstimulated CD8+ T cells sorted from spleen or lymph node cells, taken before intestinal transplant. The chain employs TRBV11-2 and TRBJ1-1; D uncertain. The CDR3 region has the DNA TGTGCCAGCACGAGGGTGGGGTCCCCCACTGAAGCTTTCTTT. It translates to CASTRVGSPTEAFF.